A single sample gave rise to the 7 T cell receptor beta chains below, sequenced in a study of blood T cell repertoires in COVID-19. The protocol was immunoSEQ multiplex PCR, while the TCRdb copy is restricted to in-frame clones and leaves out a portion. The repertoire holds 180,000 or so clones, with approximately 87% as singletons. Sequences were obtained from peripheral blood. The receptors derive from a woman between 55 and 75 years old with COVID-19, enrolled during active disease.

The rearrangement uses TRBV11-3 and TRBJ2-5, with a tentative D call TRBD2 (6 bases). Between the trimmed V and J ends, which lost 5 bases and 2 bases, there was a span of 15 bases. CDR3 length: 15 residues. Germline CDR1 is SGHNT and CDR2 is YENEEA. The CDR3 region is CASSPRTNRQETQYF. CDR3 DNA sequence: TGTGCCAGCAGCCCACGGACTAACCGACAAGAGACCCAGTACTTC. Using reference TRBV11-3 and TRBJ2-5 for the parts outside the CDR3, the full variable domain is EAGVVQSPRYKIIEKKQPVAFWCNPISGHNTLYWYLQNLGQGPELLIRYENEEAVDDSQLPKDRFSAERLKGVDSTLKIQPAELGDSAVYLCASSPRTNRQETQYFGPGTRLLVL.

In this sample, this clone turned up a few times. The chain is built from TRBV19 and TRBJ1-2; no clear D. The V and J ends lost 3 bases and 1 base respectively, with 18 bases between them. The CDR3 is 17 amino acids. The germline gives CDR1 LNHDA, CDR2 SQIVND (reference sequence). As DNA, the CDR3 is TGTGCCAGTAGTATTGGCCCCTTTAGGACTGATAACTATGGCTACACCTTC. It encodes CASSIGPFRTDNYGYTF. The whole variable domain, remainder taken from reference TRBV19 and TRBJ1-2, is DGGITQSPKYLFRKEGQNVTLSCEQNLNHDAMYWYRQDPGQGLRLIYYSQIVNDFQKGDIAEGYSVSREKKESFPLTVTSAQKNPTAFYLCASSIGPFRTDNYGYTFGSGTRLTVV.

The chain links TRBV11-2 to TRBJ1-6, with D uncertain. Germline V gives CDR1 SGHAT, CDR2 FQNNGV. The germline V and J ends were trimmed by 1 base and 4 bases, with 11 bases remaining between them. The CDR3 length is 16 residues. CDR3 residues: CASSLGPQIYNSPLHF. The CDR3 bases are TGTGCCAGCAGCTTAGGGCCGCAAATTTATAATTCACCCCTCCACTTT.

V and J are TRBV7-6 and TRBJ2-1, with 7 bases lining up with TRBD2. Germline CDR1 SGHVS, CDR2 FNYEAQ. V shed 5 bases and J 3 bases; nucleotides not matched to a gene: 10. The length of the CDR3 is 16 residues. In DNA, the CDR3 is TGTGCCAGCAGCCCTCGTCTAGCGGAGCTCTACAATGAGCAGTTCTTC. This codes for CASSPRLAELYNEQFF.

CDR3 amino acids: CASSQGADYGYTF. In DNA, the CDR3 is TGTGCCAGCAGTCAAGGGGCCGACTATGGCTACACCTTC. V gene TRBV9 combines with J gene TRBJ1-2, with D tentatively TRBD1 (5 bases). V was cut by 5 bases and J by 3 bases, with 11 bases left in between. This CDR3 region has 13 residues. The germline V gene has CDR1 SGDLS and CDR2 YYNGEE. Combining the CDR3 with reference TRBV9 and TRBJ1-2 gives the whole variable domain DSGVTQTPKHLITATGQRVTLRCSPRSGDLSVYWYQQSLDQGLQFLIQYYNGEERAKGNILERFSAQQFPDLHSELNLSSLELGDSALYFCASSQGADYGYTFGSGTRLTVV.

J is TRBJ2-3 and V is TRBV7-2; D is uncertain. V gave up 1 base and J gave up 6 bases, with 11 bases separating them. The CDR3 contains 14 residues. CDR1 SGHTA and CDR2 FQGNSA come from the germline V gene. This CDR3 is CASSLDGVGDTQYF. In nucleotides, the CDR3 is TGTGCCAGCAGCTTAGATGGCGTCGGGGATACGCAGTATTTT. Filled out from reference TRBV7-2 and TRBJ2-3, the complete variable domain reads GAGVSQSPSNKVTEKGKDVELRCDPISGHTALYWYRQSLGQGLEFLIYFQGNSAPDKSGLPSDRFSAERTGGSVSTLTIQRTQQEDSAVYLCASSLDGVGDTQYFGPGTRLTVL.

The CDR3 region is CASSLGGQVSEQYF. CDR3 in DNA: TGTGCCAGCTCACTGGGGGGGCAAGTGAGCGAGCAGTACTTC. The chain uses TRBV27 and TRBJ2-7, with a weak D call TRBD2 (7 bases). CDR1 and CDR2 (germline): MNHEY, SMNVEV (reference sequence). The V and J ends lost 8 bases and 6 bases respectively, with 20 bases between them. The CDR3 length is 14 residues.